This TCR beta chain was retrieved from a study of early T cells in non-severe SARS-CoV-2 infection. Study at large: Sequenced material consisted of bulk RNA (from unsorted whole blood), and chains were unpaired.

TCRdb fed the 5' RACE reads into MiXCR, producing one record per CDR3 protein. The sample yields over 55,000 distinct CDR3 sequences, about an eighth seen once. The sample holds many counts of this clonotype. Germline lookup yields CDR1 SGHDT and CDR2 YYEEEE. This CDR3 region has 17 residues. The trim removed 3 bases at V and 6 bases at J, leaving 11 bases unmatched. The chain has TRBV5-6 and TRBJ2-1, with TRBD2 matching 11 bases. The TCR was taken from an adult who was a healthcare worker with PCR-confirmed SARS-CoV-2 infection or an uninfected control (not recorded which). Source material: whole blood. CDR3 bases: TGTGCCAGCAGCTCGGGGACTAGCGGCTATCGGGTCAATGAGCAGTTCTTC. Protein sequence: CASSSGTSGYRVNEQFF.